The rows below give T cell receptor beta chains drawn from one sample of a study of CD8 T cells in Susac syndrome. Each CDR3 protein gets one entry after TCRdb re-called the immunoSEQ multiplex PCR reads with MiXCR. The sample lists 150,000 or so distinct CDR3 sequences; roughly 94% were seen once. The sequenced sample consisted of CD4+ T cells from PBMCs. The receptor set was obtained from a human donor with multiple sclerosis. Both conserved end residues are part of each CDR3. The D gene is left open where the match is weak. Only some rows state a clone size, as once, few, many or a class for expanded clones.

clone size: NA; V gene: TRBV20-1; J gene: TRBJ2-3; D gene: TRBD2; CDR3 DNA: TGCAGTGCTTCACCGGGGGGGTTTGGAGATACGCAGTATTTT; CDR3 protein: CSASPGGFGDTQYF
clone size: NA; V gene: TRBV20-1; J gene: TRBJ1-5; D gene: TRBD1; CDR3 DNA: TGCAGTGCTAGAGAGGGACAGGGCAATCAGCCCCAGCATTTT; CDR3 protein: CSAREGQGNQPQHF
clone size: NA; V gene: TRBV19; J gene: TRBJ1-5; D gene: NA; CDR3 DNA: TGTGCCAGTAGACGGGATAGTCAGCCCCAGCATTTT; CDR3 protein: CASRRDSQPQHF
clone size: NA; V gene: TRBV2; J gene: TRBJ1-1; D gene: NA; CDR3 DNA: TGTGCCAGCAGTGGGTCCGTTATGAACACTGAAGTTTTCTTT; CDR3 protein: CASSGSVMNTEVFF
clone size: NA; V gene: TRBV5-4; J gene: TRBJ1-5; D gene: TRBD1; CDR3 DNA: TGTGCCAGCAGCTTGAAAATCTCGGGACAGGGAGTCGATGGGCCCCAGCATTTT; CDR3 protein: CASSLKISGQGVDGPQHF
clone size: NA; V gene: TRBV20-1; J gene: TRBJ2-6; D gene: NA; CDR3 DNA: TGCAGTGCTCCCGACACCGGGAACGTCCTGACTTTC; CDR3 protein: CSAPDTGNVLTF
clone size: once; V gene: TRBV12-3/TRBV12-4; J gene: TRBJ2-2; D gene: NA; CDR3 DNA: TGTGCCAGCAGTTTAGCGCAAGGCGGGGAGCTTTTTTTT; CDR3 protein: CASSLAQGGELFF
clone size: NA; V gene: TRBV27; J gene: TRBJ2-4; D gene: TRBD2; CDR3 DNA: TGTGCCAGCAGTTTGAGGGAGGGAGTTGACATTCAGTACTTC; CDR3 protein: CASSLREGVDIQYF
clone size: NA; V gene: TRBV30; J gene: TRBJ2-1; D gene: TRBD1; CDR3 DNA: TGTGCCTGGAGTAGACAGGGGGCCAATGAGCAGTTCTTC; CDR3 protein: CAWSRQGANEQFF
clone size: NA; V gene: TRBV4-1; J gene: TRBJ1-4; D gene: NA; CDR3 DNA: TGCGCCAGCAGCCCACTTGGAGAAAAACTGTTTTTT; CDR3 protein: CASSPLGEKLFF
clone size: NA; V gene: TRBV12-3/TRBV12-4; J gene: TRBJ2-3; D gene: NA; CDR3 DNA: TGTGCCAGCAGTTTGCGGCGGATTAGCACAGATACGCAGTATTTT; CDR3 protein: CASSLRRISTDTQYF
clone size: NA; V gene: TRBV29-1; J gene: TRBJ2-1; D gene: TRBD2; CDR3 DNA: TGCACCATCTCTAGCGGGAGCTCCTACAATGAGCAGTTCTTC; CDR3 protein: CTISSGSSYNEQFF
clone size: NA; V gene: TRBV19; J gene: TRBJ2-7; D gene: TRBD1; CDR3 DNA: TGTGCCAGTGGAACGACAGGGGCCTACGAGCAGTACTTC; CDR3 protein: CASGTTGAYEQYF
clone size: few; V gene: TRBV7-2; J gene: TRBJ2-5; D gene: NA; CDR3 DNA: TGTGCCAGCAGCTTGTCACTGGGGGAGACCCAGTACTTC; CDR3 protein: CASSLSLGETQYF
clone size: NA; V gene: TRBV30; J gene: TRBJ2-6; D gene: NA; CDR3 DNA: TGTGCCTGGAGCGTCAAAACAGGGAACGTCCTGACTTTC; CDR3 protein: CAWSVKTGNVLTF
clone size: NA; V gene: TRBV18; J gene: TRBJ2-7; D gene: NA; CDR3 DNA: TGTGCCAGCTCACCACAACCCGGATACGAGCAGTACTTC; CDR3 protein: CASSPQPGYEQYF
clone size: NA; V gene: TRBV10-3; J gene: TRBJ2-5; D gene: NA; CDR3 DNA: TGTGCCATCAGTGAGTCTCCGGAGGGAGAGACCCAGTACTTC; CDR3 protein: CAISESPEGETQYF
clone size: NA; V gene: TRBV18; J gene: TRBJ2-2; D gene: TRBD1; CDR3 DNA: TGTGCCAGCTCAGCCCGGGACAGGGTCGACACCGGGGAGCTGTTTTTT; CDR3 protein: CASSARDRVDTGELFF
clone size: NA; V gene: TRBV19; J gene: TRBJ1-1; D gene: NA; CDR3 DNA: TGTGCCAGTAGTCGCTCAGAGAACACTGAAGCTTTCTTT; CDR3 protein: CASSRSENTEAFF
clone size: NA; V gene: TRBV7-6; J gene: TRBJ1-5; D gene: NA; CDR3 DNA: TGTGCCAGCAGCTTAGGGGCGGGCAATCAGCCCCAGCATTTT; CDR3 protein: CASSLGAGNQPQHF
clone size: NA; V gene: TRBV9; J gene: TRBJ1-5; D gene: NA; CDR3 DNA: TGTGCCAGCAGCGTAGGGGGTGCAGAGAGCAATCAGCCCCAGCATTTT; CDR3 protein: CASSVGGAESNQPQHF
clone size: NA; V gene: TRBV5-4; J gene: TRBJ2-5; D gene: TRBD2; CDR3 DNA: TGTGCCAGCAGCTCAAAGACTAGCGGGACACAAGAGACCCAGTACTTC; CDR3 protein: CASSSKTSGTQETQYF
clone size: NA; V gene: TRBV29-1; J gene: TRBJ1-2; D gene: NA; CDR3 DNA: TGCAGCGGCCGAAGTTGGGATGGCTACACCTTC; CDR3 protein: CSGRSWDGYTF
clone size: NA; V gene: TRBV30; J gene: TRBJ1-1; D gene: NA; CDR3 DNA: TGTGCCTGGGAAAGTTGGGGAAAAAGCACTGAAGCTTTCTTT; CDR3 protein: CAWESWGKSTEAFF
clone size: NA; V gene: TRBV24-1; J gene: TRBJ1-2; D gene: NA; CDR3 DNA: TGTGCCACCAGTGATTCCCCGAACGGTGGCTACACCTTC; CDR3 protein: CATSDSPNGGYTF
clone size: NA; V gene: TRBV6-6; J gene: TRBJ2-1; D gene: NA; CDR3 DNA: TGTGCCAGCAAAGGGGAATTCAGGACGGGGCAGTTCTTC; CDR3 protein: CASKGEFRTGQFF